What follows is one TCR beta chain and its context. Antigen specificity is unknown. The data were taken from a study of T cell repertoires in cytomegalovirus infection. This CDR3 comprises 15 residues. Trimming took 3 bases from V and 5 from J, leaving 17 bases between them. MiXCR was run by TCRdb on the reads, yielding one entry per CDR3 protein. The sample has around 900,000 distinct CDR3 sequences, approximately 30% seen once. Sequences were derived from cultured CD8+ T cells from PBMCs, sampled from culture after CMV antigen stimulation. The origin of this receptor is a human donor in good health (CMV status not recorded). Some clones in this sample may be carry-over from other donors' samples. The V call is TRBV7-1, the J call TRBJ2-7, with D tentatively TRBD1 (6 bases). TRBV7-1 is recorded as an ORF, its role being uncertain. This CDR3 is CASSSPGHNFHEQYF. As DNA, the CDR3 is TGTGCCAGCAGCTCCCCGGGACACAACTTCCACGAGCAGTACTTC.